This T cell receptor (beta chain) was retrieved from a study of T cell changes during pregnancy in multiple sclerosis. The CDR3 has 13 amino acids. Per the germline V gene, CDR1 is LNHDA and CDR2 is SQIVND (reference sequence). With 3 bases clipped from V and 8 bases from J, the junction kept 6 bases outside the gene matches. The data were produced by immunoSEQ multiplex PCR, yet TCRdb's version contains in-frame clones alone and is incomplete. The sample has tens of thousands of clones, roughly nine tenths seen once; the top ten hold roughly 0.85%. The clonotype originates from a female donor with multiple sclerosis, enrolled in a pregnancy study. The sample consisted of peripheral blood, taken before pregnancy. This rearrangement joins TRBV19 to TRBJ2-7, with 8 bases matching TRBD1. The CDR3 nucleotides are TGTGCCAGTAGTATCGGGACAGGAGGGAAGCAGTACTTC. Protein: CASSIGTGGKQYF.